A selection of T cell receptor beta chains follows, all from one sample in a study of vaccination and CD4 T cells after COVID-19. One entry per CDR3 protein results from TCRdb running MiXCR on the PCR reads. This sample has over 9,000 distinct CDR3 sequences; approximately 35% occur once, and the top ten carry just over 14%. For these receptors, no antigen is known. Source material: CD4+ T cells from blood, cultured in vitro. All receptors derive from a human donor in good health. Both conserved end residues are part of each CDR3. The D gene is left open where the match is weak. Not all rows give a size; the values are once, few, many and, for expanded clones, a class.

v_gene,abundance,j_gene,d_gene,CDR3aa,CDR3nt
TRBV6-2/TRBV6-3,NA,TRBJ2-1,TRBD1,CASSYLTGQGAWDEQFF,TGTGCCAGCAGTTACCTTACGGGACAGGGGGCCTGGGATGAGCAGTTCTTC
TRBV15,NA,TRBJ1-4,TRBD1,CATSRARQGNEKLFF,TGTGCCACCAGCAGGGCTCGACAGGGCAATGAAAAACTGTTTTTT
TRBV6-1,NA,TRBJ2-6,NA,CASSESGHSFSGANVLTF,TGTGCCAGCAGTGAATCGGGACATTCCTTCTCTGGGGCCAACGTCCTGACTTTC
TRBV21-1,few,TRBJ1-1,NA,CASLREGETEAFF,TGTGCCAGCCTCCGGGAGGGCGAAACTGAAGCTTTCTTT
TRBV5-3,few,TRBJ2-5,TRBD2,CASSLEGLALETQYF,TGTGCCAGCAGCTTGGAGGGACTAGCTTTAGAGACCCAGTACTTC
TRBV20-1,few,TRBJ1-2,NA,CSARVDSNYGYTF,TGCAGTGCTAGAGTAGACAGCAACTATGGCTACACCTTC
TRBV6-5,NA,TRBJ1-1,NA,CASSYSFSAQNTEAFF,TGTGCCAGCAGTTACTCATTTTCGGCCCAGAACACTGAAGCTTTCTTT
TRBV19,NA,TRBJ1-5,NA,CASRALLLDSNQPQHF,TGTGCCAGTAGGGCCCTCCTCTTGGATAGCAATCAGCCCCAGCATTTT
TRBV24-1,few,TRBJ2-5,NA,CATSDKRVQETQYF,TGTGCCACCAGTGACAAAAGGGTCCAGGAGACCCAGTACTTC
TRBV7-6,NA,TRBJ1-3,NA,CASSLRDADPSGNTIYF,TGTGCCAGCAGCTTAAGGGATGCCGATCCCTCTGGAAACACCATATATTTT